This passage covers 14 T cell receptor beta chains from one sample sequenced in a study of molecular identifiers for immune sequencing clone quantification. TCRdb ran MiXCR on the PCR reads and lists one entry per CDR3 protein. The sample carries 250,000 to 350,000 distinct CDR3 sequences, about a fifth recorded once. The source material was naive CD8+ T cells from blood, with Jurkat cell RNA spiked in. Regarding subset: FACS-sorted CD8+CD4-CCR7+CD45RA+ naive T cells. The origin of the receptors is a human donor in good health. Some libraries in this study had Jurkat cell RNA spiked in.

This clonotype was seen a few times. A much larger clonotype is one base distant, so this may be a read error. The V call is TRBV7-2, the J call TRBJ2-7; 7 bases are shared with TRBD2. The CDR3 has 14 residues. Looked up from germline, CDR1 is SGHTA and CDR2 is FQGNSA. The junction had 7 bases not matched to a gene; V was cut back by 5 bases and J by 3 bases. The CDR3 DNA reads TGTGCCAGCAGCCGTGGCGGGGGAAGCTACGAGCAGTACTTC. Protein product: CASSRGGGSYEQYF.

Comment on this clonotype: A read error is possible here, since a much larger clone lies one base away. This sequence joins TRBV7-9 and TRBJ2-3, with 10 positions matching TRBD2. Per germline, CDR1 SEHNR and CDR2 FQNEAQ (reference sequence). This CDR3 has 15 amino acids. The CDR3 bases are TGTGCCAGCAGCCCCCCGGGACTAGCGACAGATGCGCAGTATTTT. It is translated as CASSPPGLATDAQYF.

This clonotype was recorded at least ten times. Written as DNA, the CDR3 is TGTGCCAGCAGCTTGGCAGGGTACAAAAACATTCAGTACTTC. It encodes CASSLAGYKNIQYF. The rearrangement uses TRBV5-5 and TRBJ2-4; D may be TRBD1 (5 bases). From germline, CDR1 is SGHKS and CDR2 YYEKEE (reference sequence). The CDR3 contains 14 residues. V lost 0 bases and J 3 bases, leaving 7 bases between the germline ends.

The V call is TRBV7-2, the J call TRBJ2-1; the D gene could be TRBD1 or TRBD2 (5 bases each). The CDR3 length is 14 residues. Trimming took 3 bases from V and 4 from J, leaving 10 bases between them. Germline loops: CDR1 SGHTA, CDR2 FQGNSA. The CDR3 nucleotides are TGTGCCAGCAGCTTGGGGGACGGTTACAATGAGCAGTTCTTC. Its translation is CASSLGDGYNEQFF.

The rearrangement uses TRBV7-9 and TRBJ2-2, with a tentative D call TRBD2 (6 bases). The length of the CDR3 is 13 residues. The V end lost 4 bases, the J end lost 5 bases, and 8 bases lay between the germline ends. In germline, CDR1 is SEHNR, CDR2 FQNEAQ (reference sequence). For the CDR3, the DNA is TGTGCCAGCAGCTCCAGCGGGACCGGGGAGCTGTTTTTT. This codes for CASSSSGTGELFF.

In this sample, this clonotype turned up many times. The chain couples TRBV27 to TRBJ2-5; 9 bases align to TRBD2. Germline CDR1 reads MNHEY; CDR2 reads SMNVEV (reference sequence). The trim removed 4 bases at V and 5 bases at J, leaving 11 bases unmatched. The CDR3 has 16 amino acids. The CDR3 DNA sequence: TGTGCCAGCAGTTCCCTGCAAGCGGGAGGCAGGGAGACCCAGTACTTC. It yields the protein CASSSLQAGGRETQYF.

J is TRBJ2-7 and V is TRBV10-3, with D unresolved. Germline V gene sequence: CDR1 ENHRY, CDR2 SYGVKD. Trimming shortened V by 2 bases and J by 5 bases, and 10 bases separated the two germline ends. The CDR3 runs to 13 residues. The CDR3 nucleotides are TGTGCCATCAGTGAGGCGGCAGTGGACGAGCAGTACTTC. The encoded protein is CAISEAAVDEQYF.

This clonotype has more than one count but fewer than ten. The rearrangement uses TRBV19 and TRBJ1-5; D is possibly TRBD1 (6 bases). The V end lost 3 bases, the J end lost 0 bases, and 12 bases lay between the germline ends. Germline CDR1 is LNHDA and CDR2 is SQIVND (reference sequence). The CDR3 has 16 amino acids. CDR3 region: CASSIGGLYSNQPQHF. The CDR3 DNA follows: TGTGCCAGTAGTATTGGGGGGCTTTATAGCAATCAGCCCCAGCATTTT.

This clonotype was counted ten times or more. CDR3 protein: CASSPQGNYGYTF. CDR3 bases: TGCGCCAGCAGCCCACAGGGGAACTATGGCTACACCTTC. The rearrangement joins TRBV4-1 to TRBJ1-2, with 7 positions matching TRBD1. Germline CDR1 and CDR2: MGHRA and YSYEKL. The V gene end was trimmed by 4 bases and the J gene end by 2 bases; junction bases not matched to a gene: 1. The CDR3 spans 13 residues.

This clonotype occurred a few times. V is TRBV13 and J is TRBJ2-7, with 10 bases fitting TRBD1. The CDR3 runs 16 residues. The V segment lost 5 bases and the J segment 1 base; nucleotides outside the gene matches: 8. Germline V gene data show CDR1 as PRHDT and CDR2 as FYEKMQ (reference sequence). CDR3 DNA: TGTGCCAGCAGCAACCAGGGACAGGGGTATTCCTACGAGCAGTACTTC. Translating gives CASSNQGQGYSYEQYF.

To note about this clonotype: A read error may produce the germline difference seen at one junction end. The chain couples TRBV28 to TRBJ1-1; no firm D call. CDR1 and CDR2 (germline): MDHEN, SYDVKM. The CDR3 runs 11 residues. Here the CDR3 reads CASSFSSEVFF. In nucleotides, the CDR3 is TGTGCCAGCAGTTTCTCTTCGGAAGTTTTCTTT.

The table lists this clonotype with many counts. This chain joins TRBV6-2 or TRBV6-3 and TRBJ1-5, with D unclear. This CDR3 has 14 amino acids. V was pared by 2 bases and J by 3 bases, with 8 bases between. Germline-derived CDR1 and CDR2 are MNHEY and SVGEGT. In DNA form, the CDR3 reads TGTGCCAGCAGTTACGACAAAACCAATCAGCCCCAGCATTTT. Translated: CASSYDKTNQPQHF.

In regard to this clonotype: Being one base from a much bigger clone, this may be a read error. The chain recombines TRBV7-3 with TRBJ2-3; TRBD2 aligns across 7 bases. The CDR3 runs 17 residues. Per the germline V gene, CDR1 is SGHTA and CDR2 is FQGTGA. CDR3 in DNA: TGTGCCTGCAGCTTAAATCCCGGTCTAGCGGCCGCAGATACGCAGTATTTT. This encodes CACSLNPGLAAADTQYF.

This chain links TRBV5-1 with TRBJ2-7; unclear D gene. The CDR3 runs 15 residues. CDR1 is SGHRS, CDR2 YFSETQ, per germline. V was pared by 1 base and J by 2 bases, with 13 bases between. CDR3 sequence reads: CASSLISAGTYEQYF. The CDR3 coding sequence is TGCGCCAGCAGCTTGATTTCTGCTGGGACCTACGAGCAGTACTTC.